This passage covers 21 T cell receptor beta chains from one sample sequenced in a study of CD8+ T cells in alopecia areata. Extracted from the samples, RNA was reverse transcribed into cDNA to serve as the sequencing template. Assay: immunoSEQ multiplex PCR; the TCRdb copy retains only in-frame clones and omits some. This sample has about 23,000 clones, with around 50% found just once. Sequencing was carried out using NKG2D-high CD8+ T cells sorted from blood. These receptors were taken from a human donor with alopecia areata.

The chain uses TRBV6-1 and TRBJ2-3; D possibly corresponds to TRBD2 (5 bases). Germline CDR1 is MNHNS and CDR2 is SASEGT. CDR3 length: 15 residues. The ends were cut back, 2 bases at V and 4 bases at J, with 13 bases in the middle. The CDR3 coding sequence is TGTGCCAGCAGTGAACTAGCAAGAGGGCCAGATACGCAGTATTTT. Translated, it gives CASSELARGPDTQYF.

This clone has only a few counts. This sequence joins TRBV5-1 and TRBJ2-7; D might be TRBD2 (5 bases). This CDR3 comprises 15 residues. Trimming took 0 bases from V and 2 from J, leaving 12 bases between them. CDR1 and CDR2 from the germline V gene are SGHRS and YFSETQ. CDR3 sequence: CASSLGWTEAYEQYF. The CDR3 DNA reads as TGCGCCAGCAGCTTGGGTTGGACGGAGGCCTACGAGCAGTACTTC.

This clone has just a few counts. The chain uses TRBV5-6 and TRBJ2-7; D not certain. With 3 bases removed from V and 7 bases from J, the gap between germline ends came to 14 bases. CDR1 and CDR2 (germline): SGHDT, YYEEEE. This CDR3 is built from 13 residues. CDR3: CASSSGSDWEQYF. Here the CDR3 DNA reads TGTGCCAGCAGCTCCGGGTCTGACTGGGAGCAGTACTTC.

CDR3 region: CASSATRADTQYF. The CDR3 coding sequence is TGTGCCAGCAGTGCGACTCGTGCAGATACGCAGTATTTT. The chain combines TRBV6-6 with TRBJ2-3; D is unresolved. Per germline, CDR1 MNHNY and CDR2 SVGAGI (reference sequence). V gave up 5 bases and J gave up 4 bases, with 10 bases separating them. The CDR3 covers 13 residues.

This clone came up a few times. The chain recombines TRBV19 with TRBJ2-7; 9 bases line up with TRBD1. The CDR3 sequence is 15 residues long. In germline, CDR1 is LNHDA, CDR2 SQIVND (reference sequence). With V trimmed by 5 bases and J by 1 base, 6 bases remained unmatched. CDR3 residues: CASSVGQGLSYEQYF. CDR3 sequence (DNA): TGTGCCAGTAGTGTAGGACAGGGGTTGTCCTACGAGCAGTACTTC. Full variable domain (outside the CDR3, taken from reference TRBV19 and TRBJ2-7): DGGITQSPKYLFRKEGQNVTLSCEQNLNHDAMYWYRQDPGQGLRLIYYSQIVNDFQKGDIAEGYSVSREKKESFPLTVTSAQKNPTAFYLCASSVGQGLSYEQYFGPGTRLTVT.

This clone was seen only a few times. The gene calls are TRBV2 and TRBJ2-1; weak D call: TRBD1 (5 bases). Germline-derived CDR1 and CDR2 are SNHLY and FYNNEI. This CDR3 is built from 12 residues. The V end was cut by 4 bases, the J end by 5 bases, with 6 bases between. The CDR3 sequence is CASSAGHNEQFF. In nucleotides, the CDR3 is TGTGCCAGCAGTGCAGGGCACAATGAGCAGTTCTTC.

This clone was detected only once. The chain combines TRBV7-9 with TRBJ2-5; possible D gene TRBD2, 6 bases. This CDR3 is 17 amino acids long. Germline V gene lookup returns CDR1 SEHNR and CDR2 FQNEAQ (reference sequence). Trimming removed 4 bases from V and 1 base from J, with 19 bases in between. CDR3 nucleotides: TGTGCCAGCAGCTCGACTAGTCTAGGGACTCTCCAAGAGACCCAGTACTTC. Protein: CASSSTSLGTLQETQYF.

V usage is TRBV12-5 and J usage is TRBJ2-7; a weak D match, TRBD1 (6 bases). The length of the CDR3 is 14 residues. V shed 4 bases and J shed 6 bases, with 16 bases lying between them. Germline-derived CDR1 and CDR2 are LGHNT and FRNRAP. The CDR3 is CASGSPGTPGEQYF. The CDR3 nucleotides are TGTGCTAGTGGTTCTCCCGGGACACCCGGCGAGCAGTACTTC.

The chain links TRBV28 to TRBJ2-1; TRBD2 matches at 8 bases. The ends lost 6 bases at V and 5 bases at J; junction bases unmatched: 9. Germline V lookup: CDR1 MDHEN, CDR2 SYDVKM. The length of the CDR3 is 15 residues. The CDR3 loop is CASSREGLTHNEQFF. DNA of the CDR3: TGTGCCAGCAGCCGGGAGGGCTTAACGCACAATGAGCAGTTCTTC. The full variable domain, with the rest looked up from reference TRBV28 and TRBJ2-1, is DVKVTQSSRYLVKRTGEKVFLECVQDMDHENMFWYRQDPGLGLRLIYFSYDVKMKEKGDIPEGYSVSREKKERFSLILESASTNQTSMYLCASSREGLTHNEQFFGPGTRLTVL.

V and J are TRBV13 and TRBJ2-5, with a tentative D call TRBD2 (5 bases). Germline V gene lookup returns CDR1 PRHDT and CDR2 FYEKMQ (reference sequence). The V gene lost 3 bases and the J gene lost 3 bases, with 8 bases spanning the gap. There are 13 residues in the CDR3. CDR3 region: CASSFKGEETQYF. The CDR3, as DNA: TGTGCCAGCAGCTTTAAGGGAGAAGAGACCCAGTACTTC.

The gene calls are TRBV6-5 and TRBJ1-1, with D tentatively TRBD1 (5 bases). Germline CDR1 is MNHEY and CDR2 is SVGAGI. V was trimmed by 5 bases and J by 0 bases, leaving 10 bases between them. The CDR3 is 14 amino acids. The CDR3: CASSHRTMNTEAFF. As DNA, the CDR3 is TGTGCCAGCAGTCACAGGACCATGAACACTGAAGCTTTCTTT.

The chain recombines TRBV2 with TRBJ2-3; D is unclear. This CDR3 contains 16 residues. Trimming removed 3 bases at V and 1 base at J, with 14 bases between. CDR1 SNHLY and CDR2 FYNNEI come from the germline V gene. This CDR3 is CASSDPRTPGTDTQYF. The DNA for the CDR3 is TGTGCCAGCAGTGACCCCCGGACGCCCGGCACAGATACGCAGTATTTT.

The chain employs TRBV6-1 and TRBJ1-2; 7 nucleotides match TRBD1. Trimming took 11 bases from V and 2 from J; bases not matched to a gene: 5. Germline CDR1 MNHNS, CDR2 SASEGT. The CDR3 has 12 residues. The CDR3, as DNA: TGTGCCGGGACAGCATTAAACTATGGCTACACCTTC. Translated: CAGTALNYGYTF.

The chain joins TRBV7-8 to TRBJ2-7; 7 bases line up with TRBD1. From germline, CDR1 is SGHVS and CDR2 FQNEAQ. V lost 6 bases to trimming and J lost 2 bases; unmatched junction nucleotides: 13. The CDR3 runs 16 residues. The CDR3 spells CASRTEPWDSPYEQYF. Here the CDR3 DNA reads TGTGCCAGCAGAACCGAACCCTGGGACAGCCCCTACGAGCAGTACTTC.

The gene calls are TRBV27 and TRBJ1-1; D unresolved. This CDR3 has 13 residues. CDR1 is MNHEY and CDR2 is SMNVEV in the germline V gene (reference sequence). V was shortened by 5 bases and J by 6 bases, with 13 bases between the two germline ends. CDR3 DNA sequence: TGTGCCAGCAGTCCGACCGGCACGGCTGAAGCTTTCTTT. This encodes CASSPTGTAEAFF.

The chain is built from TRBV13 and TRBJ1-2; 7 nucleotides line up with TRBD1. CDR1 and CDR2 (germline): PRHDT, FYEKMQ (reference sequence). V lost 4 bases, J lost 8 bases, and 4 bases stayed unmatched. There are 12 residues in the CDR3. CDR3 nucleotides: TGTGCCAGCAGCTCGACAGGGTCCGGCTACACCTTC. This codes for CASSSTGSGYTF.

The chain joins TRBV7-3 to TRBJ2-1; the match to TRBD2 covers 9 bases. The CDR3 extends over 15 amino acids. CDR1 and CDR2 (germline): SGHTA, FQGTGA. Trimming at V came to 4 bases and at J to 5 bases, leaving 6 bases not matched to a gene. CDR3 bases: TGTGCCAGCAGCTATCAAGCGGGAGGACACAATGAGCAGTTCTTC. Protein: CASSYQAGGHNEQFF.

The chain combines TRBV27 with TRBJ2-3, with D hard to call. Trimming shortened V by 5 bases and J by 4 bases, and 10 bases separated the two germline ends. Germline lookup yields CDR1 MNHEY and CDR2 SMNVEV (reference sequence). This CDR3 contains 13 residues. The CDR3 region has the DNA TGTGCCAGCAGTCCCCGCCGGTCAGATACGCAGTATTTT. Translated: CASSPRRSDTQYF.

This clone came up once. In nucleotides, the CDR3 is TGTGCCAGCAGCGGAGCACAGGGTCTGAACACTGAAGCTTTCTTT. Its translation: CASSGAQGLNTEAFF. The V gene is TRBV7-3, the J gene TRBJ1-1, with D perhaps TRBD1 (6 bases). V lost 5 bases, J lost 0 bases, and 13 bases lay in between. Per the germline V gene, CDR1 is SGHTA and CDR2 is FQGTGA. There are 15 residues in the CDR3. The whole variable domain, filled in from reference TRBV7-3 and TRBJ1-1, reads GAGVSQTPSNKVTEKGKYVELRCDPISGHTALYWYRQSLGQGPEFLIYFQGTGAADDSGLPNDRFFAVRPEGSVSTLKIQRTERGDSAVYLCASSGAQGLNTEAFFGQGTRLTVV.

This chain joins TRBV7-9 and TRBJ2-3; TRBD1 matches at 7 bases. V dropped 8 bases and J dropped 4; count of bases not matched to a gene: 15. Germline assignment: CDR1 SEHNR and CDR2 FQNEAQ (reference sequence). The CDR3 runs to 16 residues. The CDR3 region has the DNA TGTGCCAGCCGAAAGGGGGCCCTAGGGTCGGCAGATACGCAGTATTTT. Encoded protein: CASRKGALGSADTQYF.

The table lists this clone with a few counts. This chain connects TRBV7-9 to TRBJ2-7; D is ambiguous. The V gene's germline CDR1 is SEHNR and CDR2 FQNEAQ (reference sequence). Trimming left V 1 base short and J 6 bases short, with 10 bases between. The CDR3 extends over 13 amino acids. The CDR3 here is CASSLGAGREQYF. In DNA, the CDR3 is TGTGCCAGCAGCTTAGGGGCAGGCCGCGAGCAGTACTTC.